This TCR beta chain was captured in a study of shared clonotypes between healthy human individuals. Whole-study context: Used for every donor were three CD4 naive, three CD4 memory, two CD8 naive and one CD8 memory plate.

Method: immunoSEQ multiplex PCR; TCRdb's copy keeps in-frame clones and lacks some. The sample records roughly 1,600,000 clones, just under 99% being singletons. The receptor's source is a man younger than 40 in good health. Sequencing was carried out using naive CD4+ T cells sorted from blood. Documented subset: CD45RA+ positively selected.

The CDR3 region is CASSQRQGGYEQYF. DNA of the CDR3: TGTGCCAGCAGTCAGCGACAGGGGGGTTACGAGCAGTACTTC. The gene calls are TRBV6-5 and TRBJ2-7; 9 nucleotides line up with TRBD1. The CDR3 contains 14 residues. V lost 5 bases to trimming and J lost 4 bases; unmatched junction nucleotides: 6. Germline V gene data show CDR1 as MNHEY and CDR2 as SVGAGI.